The 27 T cell receptor beta chains in this list originate from one sample, sequenced in a study of identical twins. TCRdb re-derived calls from the 5' RACE reads in MiXCR, one entry per CDR3 protein. The sample includes about 280,000 distinct CDR3 sequences, roughly 8.6% seen only once; the top ten take less than 2.5%. A further study also used this sample, focusing on yellow fever vaccine responses in identical twins.

The sequenced sample was memory (CD45RO+) T cells sorted from blood. The receptor set was obtained from a young woman in good health.

This clonotype came up many times. The chain has TRBV12-3 or TRBV12-4 and TRBJ1-5, with 8 bases aligning to TRBD1. J lost 4 bases, V lost 7 bases, and 12 bases had no gene match. There are 16 residues in the CDR3. CDR3 loop: CASTADRGIFNQPQHF. Here the CDR3 DNA reads TGTGCCAGCACCGCCGACAGGGGAATTTTTAATCAGCCCCAGCATTTT.

The rearrangement links TRBV7-2 to TRBJ2-7; D uncertain. This CDR3 spans 15 amino acids. Germline V gene data show CDR1 as SGHTA and CDR2 as FQGNSA. With 2 bases removed from V and 5 bases from J, the gap between germline ends came to 16 bases. As DNA, the CDR3 is TGTGCCAGCAGCTTAAGTTCCGGGTTTCTTAACGAGCAGTACGTC. Translated: CASSLSSGFLNEQYV.

This clonotype has ten or more counts. The chain combines TRBV6-4 with TRBJ2-3; 8 bases fit TRBD2. The CDR3 is 14 amino acids. Trimming at V came to 0 bases and at J to 4 bases, leaving 0 bases not matched to a gene. Germline-derived CDR1 and CDR2 are MRHNA and SNTAGT. In DNA, the CDR3 is TGTGCCAGCAGTGACTCTAGCGGGGCAGATACGCAGTATTTT. Its protein product is CASSDSSGADTQYF.

In this sample, this clonotype turned up a few times. The chain combines TRBV20-1 with TRBJ1-1; TRBD1 might be the D (6 bases). The germline V gene has CDR1 DFQATT and CDR2 SNEGSKA (reference sequence). The CDR3 loop spans 14 amino acids. The V gene lost 8 bases and the J gene lost 5 bases, with 21 bases spanning the gap. CDR3 sequence (DNA): TGCAGTATCAGGCGGGACACCCTCGAAACTGAAGCTTTCTTT. Translating it yields CSIRRDTLETEAFF.

The chain carries TRBV5-1 and TRBJ2-1; D may correspond to TRBD1 or TRBD2 (5 bases each). V lost 4 bases, J lost 10 bases, and 9 bases lay in between. The CDR3 runs 11 residues. Looked up from germline, CDR1 is SGHRS and CDR2 is YFSETQ. The CDR3: CASSVGPEQFF. In DNA, the CDR3 is TGCGCCAGCAGCGTGGGACCCGAGCAGTTCTTC.

This clonotype was seen at least ten times. V and J are TRBV7-9 and TRBJ2-2; a possible D gene is TRBD1 (6 bases). V shed 10 bases and J shed 4 bases, with 19 bases lying between them. This CDR3 comprises 15 residues. Germline V lookup: CDR1 SEHNR, CDR2 FQNEAQ (reference sequence). The CDR3 DNA is TGTGCCACCTCCTCCAGGGGCACGGGCACCGGGGAGCTGTTTTTT. Its protein product is CATSSRGTGTGELFF.

The rearrangement joins TRBV5-1 to TRBJ2-2; TRBD2 is a possible D gene (6 bases). Germline CDR1 and CDR2: SGHRS and YFSETQ. The CDR3 covers 15 residues. Trimming pared 4 bases from V and 4 bases from J, leaving 14 bases between. The CDR3 DNA is TGCGCCAGCAGCACAGAGGACGGGGGCACCGGGGAGCTGTTTTTT. Its protein product is CASSTEDGGTGELFF.

J is TRBJ2-1 and V is TRBV7-3; weak D call: TRBD1 (6 bases). This CDR3 is built from 16 residues. Germline V gene sequence: CDR1 SGHTA, CDR2 FQGTGA. The V gene lost 1 base and the J gene lost 6 bases, with 16 bases spanning the gap. The CDR3 DNA follows: TGTGCCAGCAGCTTAAATTTTGCGCCAGGGGTCAATGAGCAGTTCTTC. Encoded protein: CASSLNFAPGVNEQFF. The variable domain in full, with the rest retrieved from reference TRBV7-3 and TRBJ2-1, is GAGVSQTPSNKVTEKGKYVELRCDPISGHTALYWYRQSLGQGPEFLIYFQGTGAADDSGLPNDRFFAVRPEGSVSTLKIQRTERGDSAVYLCASSLNFAPGVNEQFFGPGTRLTVL.

The chain carries TRBV9 and TRBJ2-5; D is undetermined. CDR1 is SGDLS and CDR2 is YYNGEE in the germline V gene. This CDR3 is built from 12 residues. Deletions cut 3 bases from V and 0 bases from J, with 3 bases between. The DNA for the CDR3 is TGTGCCAGCAGCGGGTACCAAGAGACCCAGTACTTC. Translated: CASSGYQETQYF.

This chain links TRBV20-1 with TRBJ1-5, with 9 nucleotides matching TRBD1. The germline V gene has CDR1 DFQATT and CDR2 SNEGSKA (reference sequence). This CDR3 is built from 15 residues. The V and J ends lost 4 bases and 3 bases, in that order; junction bases with no gene match: 7. The CDR3 loop is CSAKGQGLANQPQHF. CDR3 bases: TGCAGTGCTAAAGGACAGGGGTTGGCCAATCAGCCCCAGCATTTT.

This clonotype has a count of ten or more. The chain uses TRBV12-3 or TRBV12-4 and TRBJ2-1; 10 nucleotides agree with TRBD2. The V gene end was trimmed by 1 base and the J gene end by 10 bases; junction bases not matched to a gene: 4. The CDR3 totals 14 residues. This CDR3 is CASSLELAGFEQFF. The CDR3, as DNA: TGTGCCAGCAGTTTAGAACTAGCGGGATTCGAGCAGTTCTTC.

This clonotype was counted ten times or more. V gene TRBV10-3 combines with J gene TRBJ2-3; TRBD2 matches at 11 bases. The CDR3 contains 15 residues. CDR1 and CDR2 (germline): ENHRY, SYGVKD. V was pared by 5 bases and J by 3 bases, with 4 bases of the junction left unmatched. The CDR3 loop is CAISIAGGPTDTQYF. In nucleotides, the CDR3 is TGTGCCATCAGTATAGCGGGAGGGCCAACAGATACGCAGTATTTT.

This clonotype has only a few counts. This rearrangement joins TRBV2 to TRBJ2-5, with 14 bases that match TRBD2. The CDR3 has 16 residues. The J segment lost 4 bases and the V segment lost 9 bases, leaving 10 bases of the junction unmatched. The germline V gene has CDR1 SNHLY and CDR2 FYNNEI. The CDR3 here is CARSPLGLAGGETQYF. The CDR3 DNA reads as TGTGCCAGGTCCCCTTTAGGACTAGCGGGGGGAGAGACCCAGTACTTC.

Only a few counts were recorded for this clonotype. This chain uses TRBV12-3 or TRBV12-4 with TRBJ2-7; D unclear. This CDR3 comprises 14 residues. Deletions cut 3 bases from V and 0 bases from J, with 9 bases between. The CDR3 is CASSFWVASYEQYF. In DNA, the CDR3 is TGTGCCAGCAGTTTTTGGGTGGCCTCCTACGAGCAGTACTTC.

There are a few counts of this clonotype. V and J are TRBV29-1 and TRBJ1-2; D is uncertain. CDR3 length: 10 amino acids. CDR1 and CDR2 (germline): SQVTM, ANQGSEA. V was trimmed by 5 bases and J by 8 bases, leaving 9 bases between them. This CDR3 is CSVRTGGYTF. The CDR3 coding sequence is TGCAGCGTTCGAACGGGGGGCTACACCTTC.

The rearrangement uses TRBV7-2 and TRBJ1-2; TRBD1 agrees at 7 bases. J lost 5 bases, V lost 1 base, and 10 bases had no gene match. The CDR3 is 16 residues long. Germline values: CDR1 SGHTA, CDR2 FQGNSA. CDR3 sequence reads: CASSLVRDSHTYGYTF. CDR3 nucleotides: TGTGCCAGCAGCTTAGTCCGGGACAGCCATACATATGGCTACACCTTC.

The chain uses TRBV10-3 and TRBJ1-2; a possible D gene is TRBD1 (5 bases). V was cut by 6 bases and J by 9 bases, with 14 bases left in between. This CDR3 spans 12 amino acids. The germline V gene has CDR1 ENHRY and CDR2 SYGVKD. The CDR3 is CAIRASSDSYTF. The CDR3 bases are TGTGCCATCAGGGCAAGCTCGGACAGCTACACCTTC.

The CDR3 loop is CASSLRLAGETQYF. The CDR3 DNA follows: TGCGCCAGCAGCTTGAGACTAGCGGGGGAGACCCAGTACTTC. V gene TRBV5-1 combines with J gene TRBJ2-5; 11 positions match TRBD2. The V segment lost 1 base and the J segment 5 bases; nucleotides outside the gene matches: 1. Germline assignment: CDR1 SGHRS and CDR2 YFSETQ. The CDR3 has 14 amino acids.

This clonotype was counted between two and nine times. This chain connects TRBV9 to TRBJ2-2; 10 nucleotides agree with TRBD1. The CDR3 spans 15 residues. Looked up from germline, CDR1 is SGDLS and CDR2 is YYNGEE. V was clipped by 4 bases and J by 5 bases; unmatched bases: 5. CDR3: CASSPRTGGTGELFF. The CDR3 DNA reads as TGTGCCAGCAGCCCTAGGACAGGGGGAACCGGGGAGCTGTTTTTT.

This clonotype has more than one count but fewer than ten. The V call is TRBV9, the J call TRBJ2-1, with D perhaps matching TRBD2 (6 bases). The germline V gene has CDR1 SGDLS and CDR2 YYNGEE. There are 17 residues in the CDR3. V lost 4 bases, J lost 1 base, and 18 bases lay in between. CDR3 sequence reads: CASSPRSGTPSYNEQFF. The CDR3 DNA follows: TGTGCCAGCAGCCCCCGCTCCGGGACTCCTTCCTACAATGAGCAGTTCTTC.

This clonotype showed up just a few times. This clone may be a read error of a much larger clone one base away. The chain couples TRBV6-1 to TRBJ2-3, with 8 positions matching TRBD2. Looked up from germline, CDR1 is MNHNS and CDR2 is SASEGT. V gave up 6 bases and J gave up 1 base; unmatched junction bases: 6. The CDR3 loop spans 15 amino acids. CDR3 nucleotides: TGTGCCAGCAGCTCCGGGACTAGGGGCACAGATACGCAGTATTTT. Protein: CASSSGTRGTDTQYF.

In its sample, this clonotype was seen many times. This chain joins TRBV5-1 and TRBJ2-1; 12 positions agree with TRBD2. The germline V gene has CDR1 SGHRS and CDR2 YFSETQ. V gave up 2 bases and J gave up 0 bases; unmatched junction bases: 3. The CDR3 is 17 residues long. The CDR3 is CASSLLAGGASYNEQFF. CDR3 sequence (DNA): TGCGCCAGCAGCTTACTAGCGGGGGGCGCCTCCTACAATGAGCAGTTCTTC.

This clonotype was found many times. The chain recombines TRBV20-1 with TRBJ2-3, with 8 bases aligning to TRBD2. This CDR3 spans 15 amino acids. Unmatched junction bases numbered 3, after V lost 1 base and J lost 0 bases. Germline CDR1 DFQATT, CDR2 SNEGSKA (reference sequence). The CDR3 nucleotides read TGCAGTGCTAGAGCCCCTAGCGGGAGCACAGATACGCAGTATTTT. Amino acids: CSARAPSGSTDTQYF.

The table lists this clonotype with many counts. J is TRBJ1-6 and V is TRBV20-1; 11 nucleotides agree with TRBD1. V gave up 5 bases and J gave up 7 bases; unmatched junction bases: 7. CDR3 length: 15 amino acids. Germline lookup yields CDR1 DFQATT and CDR2 SNEGSKA (reference sequence). The CDR3 DNA sequence: TGCAGTGCTGCCGGGACAGGGGGAGGGAATTCACCCCTCCACTTT. It codes for CSAAGTGGGNSPLHF.

The chain has TRBV20-1 and TRBJ2-7; 10 positions agree with TRBD2. The germline gives CDR1 DFQATT, CDR2 SNEGSKA (reference sequence). The CDR3 has 15 amino acids. The V segment lost 5 bases and the J segment 6 bases; nucleotides outside the gene matches: 13. Written as DNA, the CDR3 is TGCAGTGCTGGCTTAGCGGGAGGCGACGTAGGCGAGCAGTACTTC. It is translated as CSAGLAGGDVGEQYF.

V gene TRBV2 combines with J gene TRBJ1-2, with a tentative D call TRBD1 (6 bases). In germline, CDR1 is SNHLY, CDR2 FYNNEI. CDR3 length: 13 amino acids. V shed 6 bases and J shed 8 bases, with 16 bases lying between them. CDR3 sequence: CASRETGGSGYTF. The DNA for the CDR3 is TGTGCCAGCAGGGAGACAGGAGGAAGCGGCTACACCTTC.

This clonotype was found many times. The chain uses TRBV14 and TRBJ1-6; no reliable D call. Germline-derived CDR1 and CDR2 are SGHDN and FVKESK. This CDR3 comprises 14 residues. V was trimmed by 2 bases and J by 5 bases, leaving 7 bases between them. The CDR3 DNA is TGTGCCAGCAGCCAACTGGGCAATAATTCACCCCTCCACTTT. Amino acids: CASSQLGNNSPLHF.